This T cell receptor (beta chain) was sequenced during a study of CD8+ T cells in alopecia areata. cDNA reverse transcribed from extracted RNA served as the sequencing template. Data came from immunoSEQ multiplex PCR; TCRdb stores just in-frame clones and leaves some out. The sample holds roughly 150,000 clones, about 54% seen once. CDR1 and CDR2 from the germline V gene are SGHTA and FQGNSA. The length of the CDR3 is 14 residues. V was trimmed by 4 bases and J by 6 bases, leaving 15 bases between them. The clonotype originates from a human donor in good health. Sequenced input: CD4+ T cells sorted from blood. V gene TRBV7-2 combines with J gene TRBJ1-1; D is unclear. The CDR3: CASSSPRGLAEAFF. The CDR3 DNA reads TGTGCCAGCAGCTCCCCTCGAGGGCTGGCTGAAGCTTTCTTT.